Following are 17 T cell receptor beta chains from one sample sequenced in a study of cytomegalovirus exposure and HLA in healthy donors. PCR employed 60 Vbeta and 13 Jbeta primers. TCRdb keeps only in-frame clones here, not all; method: immunoSEQ multiplex PCR. The repertoire holds roughly 150,000 clones, with approximately 81% as singletons. Sequencing was performed on PBMCs. The receptors stem from a man aged 18 to 35 in good health and CMV-seronegative.

The CDR3 region has the DNA TGCGCCAGCAGCTTATCGGGGGAAGGAGAGCAGTTCTTC. The encoded protein is CASSLSGEGEQFF. This rearrangement joins TRBV5-1 to TRBJ2-1; D perhaps matches TRBD2 (6 bases). V was shortened by 2 bases and J by 10 bases, with 13 bases between the two germline ends. Germline V gives CDR1 SGHRS, CDR2 YFSETQ. CDR3 size: 13 residues.

This sequence joins TRBV4-2 and TRBJ1-1; TRBD1 matches at 7 bases. Trimming took 2 bases from V and 1 from J; bases not matched to a gene: 4. This CDR3 is built from 15 residues. Germline CDR1 reads LGHNA; CDR2 reads YNFKEQ. The CDR3 nucleotides are TGTGCCAGCAGCCAACCCGACAGGGAGAACACTGAAGCTTTCTTT. Its protein is CASSQPDRENTEAFF.

In its sample, this clone was seen a few times. Different DNA sequences within this sample yield the same CDR3. The chain joins TRBV18 to TRBJ1-1; TRBD1 might be the D (5 bases). V was pared by 3 bases and J by 1 base, with 6 bases between. The CDR3 consists of 13 residues. CDR1 is KGHSH, CDR2 LQKENI, per germline. The DNA for the CDR3 is TGTGCCAGCTCACCGACAGAGAACACTGAAGCTTTCTTT. Translating it yields CASSPTENTEAFF.

The chain joins TRBV27 to TRBJ1-1; 12 positions match TRBD1. Unmatched junction bases numbered 11, after V lost 1 base and J lost 11 bases. Germline values: CDR1 MNHEY, CDR2 SMNVEV (reference sequence). The CDR3 extends over 16 amino acids. The CDR3 sequence is CASSLLGDRGQRGAFF. DNA for the CDR3: TGTGCCAGCAGTTTATTGGGGGACAGGGGGCAAAGGGGTGCTTTCTTT.

The V gene is TRBV5-1, the J gene TRBJ1-2, with 9 nucleotides matching TRBD1. Germline values: CDR1 SGHRS, CDR2 YFSETQ. This CDR3 contains 16 residues. V lost 4 bases and J lost 3; bases outside the gene matches: 10. In nucleotides, the CDR3 is TGCGCCAGCAGCCAAGTTTGGACAGGGGTTGACTATGGCTACACCTTC. Translation: CASSQVWTGVDYGYTF. Full variable domain (missing parts from reference TRBV5-1 and TRBJ1-2): KAGVTQTPRYLIKTRGQQVTLSCSPISGHRSVSWYQQTPGQGLQFLFEYFSETQRNKGNFPGRFSGRQFSNSRSEMNVSTLELGDSALYLCASSQVWTGVDYGYTFGSGTRLTVV.

The V and J genes are TRBV19 and TRBJ1-1, with 8 bases identical to TRBD1. This CDR3 has 11 residues. V shed 2 bases and J 10 bases; nucleotides not matched to a gene: 0. CDR1 is LNHDA and CDR2 is SQIVND in the germline V gene (reference sequence). The CDR3 coding sequence is TGTGCCAGTAGTATAACAGGGGGAGCTTTCTTT. This sequence encodes CASSITGGAFF.

The gene calls are TRBV9 and TRBJ1-2; a weak D match, TRBD1 (5 bases). The V end was cut by 0 bases, the J end by 6 bases, with 12 bases between. The CDR3 sequence is 14 residues long. Per the germline V gene, CDR1 is SGDLS and CDR2 is YYNGEE. CDR3 sequence: CASSVDPRGDGYTF. In DNA, the CDR3 is TGTGCCAGCAGCGTAGATCCTCGGGGGGATGGCTACACCTTC.

The chain carries TRBV5-1 and TRBJ1-1; unclear D gene. CDR3 length: 12 amino acids. Germline V gene lookup returns CDR1 SGHRS and CDR2 YFSETQ. Trimming took off 2 bases at V and 1 base at J, with 3 bases between the two ends. The CDR3 nucleotides are TGCGCCAGCAGCTTTAAGAACACTGAAGCTTTCTTT. This encodes CASSFKNTEAFF.

The V call is TRBV6-5, the J call TRBJ2-7; TRBD2 aligns across 9 bases. Germline CDR1 MNHEY, CDR2 SVGAGI. V gave up 6 bases and J gave up 3 bases; unmatched junction bases: 9. CDR3 length: 15 residues. CDR3 protein: CASSPRLAEIYEQYF. CDR3 bases: TGTGCCAGCAGCCCCAGACTAGCGGAAATCTACGAGCAGTACTTC.

This chain uses TRBV19 with TRBJ2-7; 11 bases are a match to TRBD2. The CDR3 is 14 residues long. Germline V gene lookup returns CDR1 LNHDA and CDR2 SQIVND (reference sequence). V was clipped by 7 bases and J by 4 bases; unmatched bases: 6. The CDR3 loop is CASKIAGGDYEQYF. CDR3 nucleotides: TGTGCCAGTAAAATAGCGGGAGGGGATTACGAGCAGTACTTC.

This chain connects TRBV27 to TRBJ1-6; 10 bases are a match to TRBD1. The CDR3 loop spans 15 amino acids. V was clipped by 6 bases and J by 10 bases; unmatched bases: 9. CDR1 MNHEY and CDR2 SMNVEV come from the germline V gene (reference sequence). CDR3 DNA: TGTGCCAGCAGACGGGGACAGGGGATAGGGTCACCCCTCCACTTT. Protein product: CASRRGQGIGSPLHF.

This chain connects TRBV18 to TRBJ2-7, with 10 nucleotides matching TRBD1. The CDR3 has 15 amino acids. Trimming at V came to 4 bases and at J to 0 bases, leaving 3 bases not matched to a gene. Germline assignment: CDR1 KGHSH and CDR2 LQKENI. The CDR3 bases are TGTGCCAGCTCACTAGGACAGGGGGGCTCCTACGAGCAGTACTTC. Protein product: CASSLGQGGSYEQYF.

The rearrangement links TRBV5-1 to TRBJ1-2; 8 positions agree with TRBD1. The CDR3 runs 17 residues. Germline V lookup: CDR1 SGHRS, CDR2 YFSETQ. Trimming cost V 4 bases and J 3 bases; bases outside gene matches: 14. As DNA, the CDR3 is TGCGCCAGCAGCCCAGGCCCCCAGAACAGGGGGGACTATGGCTACACCTTC. It specifies CASSPGPQNRGDYGYTF.

The CDR3 is CASSYGLYTEAFF. Here the CDR3 DNA reads TGTGCCAGCAGTTACGGGCTGTACACTGAAGCTTTCTTT. This chain links TRBV6-5 with TRBJ1-1; D uncertain. The CDR3 runs to 13 residues. Trimming left V 2 bases short and J 3 bases short, with 7 bases between. Germline-derived CDR1 and CDR2 are MNHEY and SVGAGI.

The chain carries TRBV7-9 and TRBJ2-7, with TRBD2 matching 7 bases. Germline assignment: CDR1 SEHNR and CDR2 FQNEAQ (reference sequence). Trimming at V came to 5 bases and at J to 6 bases, leaving 1 base not matched to a gene. This CDR3 spans 11 amino acids. In DNA form, the CDR3 reads TGTGCCAGCAGCCCGGGGGGCGAGCAGTACTTC. Its translation: CASSPGGEQYF. The full variable domain, rest sourced from reference TRBV7-9 and TRBJ2-7, is DTGVSQNPRHKITKRGQNVTFRCDPISEHNRLYWYRQTLGQGPEFLTYFQNEAQLEKSRLLSDRFSAERPKGSFSTLEIQRTEQGDSAMYLCASSPGGEQYFGPGTRLTVT.

The V and J genes are TRBV9 and TRBJ2-1; D perhaps matches TRBD1 (6 bases). The CDR3 covers 14 residues. V lost 5 bases and J lost 4, with 13 bases in between. Germline V gene sequence: CDR1 SGDLS, CDR2 YYNGEE. DNA of the CDR3: TGTGCCAGCAGGCCGGGACACCAATACAATGAGCAGTTCTTC. It translates to CASRPGHQYNEQFF.

To note about this clone: One junction end does not reproduce the germline sequence, and a read error may be involved. This chain connects TRBV7-9 to TRBJ1-2; a possible D gene is TRBD1 (6 bases). This CDR3 is 12 amino acids long. CDR1 and CDR2 from the germline V gene are SEHNR and FQNEAQ (reference sequence). The CDR3 reads CSSRRTEYGYTF. The CDR3 DNA reads TGTTCCAGCAGACGGACAGAATATGGCTACACCTTC.